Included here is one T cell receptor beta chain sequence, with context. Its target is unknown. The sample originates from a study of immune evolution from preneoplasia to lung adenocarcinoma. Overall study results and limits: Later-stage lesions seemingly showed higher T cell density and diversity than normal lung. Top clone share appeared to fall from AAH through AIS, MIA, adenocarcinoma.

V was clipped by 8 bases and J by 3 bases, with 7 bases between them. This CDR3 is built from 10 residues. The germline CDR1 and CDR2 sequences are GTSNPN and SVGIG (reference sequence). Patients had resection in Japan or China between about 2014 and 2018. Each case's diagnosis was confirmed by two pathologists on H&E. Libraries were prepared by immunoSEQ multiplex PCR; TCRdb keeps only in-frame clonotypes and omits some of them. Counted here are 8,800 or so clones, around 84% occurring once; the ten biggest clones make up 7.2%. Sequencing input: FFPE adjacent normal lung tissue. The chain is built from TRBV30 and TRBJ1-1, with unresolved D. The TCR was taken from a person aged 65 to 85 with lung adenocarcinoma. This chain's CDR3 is CALGYTEAFF. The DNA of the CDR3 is TGTGCCCTGGGGTACACTGAAGCTTTCTTT.